These 16 T cell receptor beta chains originate from one sample sequenced in a study of long-term antiretroviral therapy in people with HIV (dated by TCRdb to 2022 to 2024). Sequencing of the TRB variable region was done with the immunoSEQ hsTCRB v3.0 assay at survey level resolution. The clones in this table, taken by TCRdb from immuneACCESS, are in-frame only. Not every clone is retained; where verified, under half of the shortfall comes from an unresolved V gene, and the cause of the rest is unknown. The sample table holds over 8,500 clones, of which around 80% were seen once. Together, the top ten hold around 20% of the sample. The sequencing used unsorted PBMCs, collected 7 to 7.5 years after starting antiretroviral therapy. All receptors come from a man aged 45-65 years with HIV.

The rearrangement links TRBV7-9 to TRBJ2-1; D assignment may be TRBD1 or TRBD2 (7 bases each). CDR1 is SEHNR, CDR2 FQNEAQ, per germline (reference sequence). The V end was cut by 11 bases, the J end by 7 bases, with 15 bases between. CDR3 length equals 12 residues. As DNA, the CDR3 is TGTGCCCACTCAGGGGGGGGGAATGAGCAGTTCTTC. Translating it yields CAHSGGGNEQFF.

This sequence joins TRBV4-1 and TRBJ1-1, with D hard to call. Germline CDR1 is MGHRA and CDR2 is YSYEKL. The germline V and J ends were trimmed by 4 bases and 1 base, with 7 bases remaining between them. This CDR3 is 13 amino acids long. CDR3 residues: CASSLTENTEAFF. In DNA form, the CDR3 reads TGCGCCAGCAGCCTCACAGAGAACACTGAAGCTTTCTTT.

The chain recombines TRBV10-2 with TRBJ2-3, with 11 bases matching TRBD2. V was pared by 6 bases and J by 6 bases, with 5 bases of the junction left unmatched. The CDR3 totals 14 residues. Germline values: CDR1 WSHSY, CDR2 SAAADI. The CDR3 bases are TGCGCCAGCAGCCAGACTAGCGGGATTGATACGCAGTATTTT. Translation: CASSQTSGIDTQYF.

To note about this clone: This same CDR3 is encoded by further DNA sequences in the sample. The chain has TRBV4-1 and TRBJ2-7; tentatively, D is TRBD1 (6 bases). V shed 1 base and J shed 2 bases, with 12 bases lying between them. Germline assignment: CDR1 MGHRA and CDR2 YSYEKL. This CDR3 has 15 residues. CDR3 DNA: TGCGCCAGCAGCCAAGTTTCAGGGGCCCCCTACGAGCAGTACTTC. Protein: CASSQVSGAPYEQYF.

This chain links TRBV4-1 with TRBJ2-5; D remains ambiguous. Germline V gene lookup returns CDR1 MGHRA and CDR2 YSYEKL. V was shortened by 1 base and J by 7 bases, with 13 bases between the two germline ends. The CDR3 has 14 amino acids. The CDR3 bases are TGCGCCAGCAGCCAAGGTTTAACTCTGGGGACCCAGTACTTC. It codes for CASSQGLTLGTQYF.

This clone has a handful of counts. This chain connects TRBV19 to TRBJ2-7, with unresolved D. V was trimmed by 2 bases and J by 5 bases, leaving 13 bases between them. This CDR3 region has 14 residues. Germline loops: CDR1 LNHDA, CDR2 SQIVND (reference sequence). The CDR3 loop reads CASSITGFLDEQYF. The DNA for the CDR3 is TGTGCCAGTAGTATAACCGGATTCCTAGACGAGCAGTACTTC.

J is TRBJ2-7 and V is TRBV5-1, with D perhaps TRBD1 (7 bases). The CDR3 spans 15 residues. Germline V gene lookup returns CDR1 SGHRS and CDR2 YFSETQ. The germline V and J ends were trimmed by 4 bases and 3 bases, with 17 bases remaining between them. CDR3 in amino acids: CASSVTGRPLYEQYF. The CDR3 DNA reads TGCGCCAGCAGCGTGACAGGGAGGCCCCTCTACGAGCAGTACTTC.

The CDR3 is CAISDAGGGGQPQHF. In DNA, the CDR3 is TGTGCCATCAGTGATGCAGGGGGGGGAGGTCAGCCCCAGCATTTT. The chain joins TRBV10-3 to TRBJ1-5; TRBD1 matches at 7 bases. CDR1 is ENHRY and CDR2 is SYGVKD in the germline V gene. The CDR3 sequence is 15 residues long. V lost 3 bases and J lost 6; bases outside the gene matches: 8.

This sequence joins TRBV4-1 and TRBJ2-1; D is unclear. Between the trimmed V and J ends, which lost 3 bases and 2 bases, there was a span of 11 bases. The CDR3 covers 15 residues. CDR1 and CDR2 (germline): MGHRA, YSYEKL. Here the CDR3 DNA reads TGCGCCAGCAGCCAGCAACAGATGACCTACAATGAGCAGTTCTTC. This gives the protein CASSQQQMTYNEQFF.

This clone was picked up one time. The chain has TRBV6-1 and TRBJ1-5; TRBD1 might be the D (5 bases). The CDR3 sequence is 16 residues long. Germline CDR1 and CDR2: MNHNS and SASEGT. V lost 4 bases and J 0 bases, leaving 13 bases between the germline ends. The CDR3 nucleotides are TGTGCCAGCAGTGCGGGGGGTCTATATAGCAATCAGCCCCAGCATTTT. This translates into CASSAGGLYSNQPQHF.

V is TRBV5-4 and J is TRBJ2-1; D perhaps matches TRBD1 (5 bases). Trimming stripped 3 bases from V and 3 bases from J, with 13 bases between. The CDR3 runs 15 residues. Germline CDR1 reads SGHNT; CDR2 reads YYREEE (reference sequence). CDR3 region: CASSYQGWGYNEQFF. DNA of the CDR3: TGTGCCAGCAGCTACCAGGGTTGGGGCTACAATGAGCAGTTCTTC.

CDR3 nucleotide sequence: TGTGCCAGTACCCCCCTGGCAGGGGGCAATCAGCCCCAGCATTTT. Protein: CASTPLAGGNQPQHF. The chain links TRBV19 to TRBJ1-5; D may be TRBD1 (6 bases). V was cut by 7 bases and J by 2 bases, with 15 bases left in between. From germline, CDR1 is LNHDA and CDR2 SQIVND (reference sequence). This CDR3 is 15 amino acids long.

This clone was detected only a few times. This chain connects TRBV27 to TRBJ2-1; TRBD1 is a possible D gene (6 bases). The CDR3 sequence is 15 residues long. Trimming left V 3 bases short and J 0 bases short, with 9 bases between. Germline V gives CDR1 MNHEY, CDR2 SMNVEV (reference sequence). The CDR3 nucleotides are TGTGCCAGCAGTTTTGGACAGAGCTCCTACAATGAGCAGTTCTTC. This gives the protein CASSFGQSSYNEQFF.

This chain joins TRBV13 and TRBJ1-1; D gene ambiguous. Germline CDR1 PRHDT, CDR2 FYEKMQ (reference sequence). The length of the CDR3 is 12 residues. Deletions cut 5 bases from V and 4 bases from J, with 8 bases between. CDR3: CASSAVGTEAFF. The CDR3 coding sequence is TGTGCCAGCAGCGCTGTGGGCACTGAAGCTTTCTTT.

The chain recombines TRBV2 with TRBJ1-1, with unresolved D. CDR1 is SNHLY and CDR2 is FYNNEI in the germline V gene. Trimming stripped 2 bases from V and 1 base from J, with 8 bases between. The CDR3 extends over 14 amino acids. The CDR3 DNA follows: TGTGCCAGCAGTGAAAGGAGGGAGAACACTGAAGCTTTCTTT. This gives the protein CASSERRENTEAFF. The variable domain in full, with the rest retrieved from reference TRBV2 and TRBJ1-1, is EPEVTQTPSHQVTQMGQEVILRCVPISNHLYFYWYRQILGQKVEFLVSFYNNEISEKSEIFDDQFSVERPDGSNFTLKIRSTKLEDSAMYFCASSERRENTEAFFGQGTRLTVV.

This clone was detected once. The J gene is TRBJ2-1, the V gene TRBV9; 9 bases align to TRBD2. The V and J ends lost 1 base and 7 bases, in that order; junction bases with no gene match: 9. This CDR3 comprises 16 residues. The germline V gene encodes CDR1 SGDLS and CDR2 YYNGEE. The CDR3 DNA follows: TGTGCCAGCAGCGTATACAGCGGGGGGCCTCTGAATGAGCAGTTCTTC. This gives the protein CASSVYSGGPLNEQFF.